This T cell receptor beta chain was recorded in a study of technical replicates of blood from several donors. After removal of 4 bases from V and 2 bases from J, the junction contained 12 bases not matched to a gene. The CDR3 is 17 amino acids. Germline V gene sequence: CDR1 SGDLS, CDR2 YYNGEE. In this sample, this clone turned up once. Sequenced by immunoSEQ multiplex PCR; TCRdb stores in-frame clones only, minus some. This table holds approximately 79,000 clones, 90% to 95% found once. The chain recombines TRBV9 with TRBJ2-5; TRBD2 aligns across 9 bases. Sample: T cells isolated from PBMCs. This TCR derives from a human donor in good health. The CDR3 coding sequence is TGTGCCAGCAGCACCAAATCCGGGACTAGCTTACAAGAGACCCAGTACTTC. This encodes CASSTKSGTSLQETQYF.